This T cell receptor (beta chain) was recovered during a study of blood T cell repertoires in COVID-19. Turning to the study itself: Sites across the United States, Italy and Spain contributed samples from acute and convalescent COVID-19. T cells, B-cell-depleted T cells, or PBMCs supplied cDNA or gDNA.

The germline V gene has CDR1 LNHDA and CDR2 SQIVND (reference sequence). This CDR3 spans 15 amino acids. Losses at the gene ends were 4 bases for V and 0 bases for J; bases not matched to a gene: 5. Original methodology: Cell counts per sample came from amplifying reference gene primers. Clones were read by immunoSEQ multiplex PCR, and TCRdb kept only the in-frame ones, dropping some. V, J and clone size are taken as reported in that table, and D and trimming were inferred from the DNA itself. The sample contains tens of thousands of clones, about four fifths of which appear only once. The source material was peripheral blood. This chain uses TRBV19 with TRBJ2-7, with TRBD2 identical over 8 bases. This sequence originates from a man aged 70 or older with acute or convalescent COVID-19. The CDR3: CASSSGRSSSYEQYF. Written as DNA, the CDR3 is TGTGCCAGTAGTAGCGGGAGGAGTAGCTCCTACGAGCAGTACTTC.